Sequencing of this T cell receptor (beta chain) was carried out in a study of Graves' ophthalmopathy and Graves' hyperthyroidism (dated by TCRdb to between 2017 and 2018). As for the study more broadly: Peripheral blood was collected at initial diagnosis, before any treatment. TCR beta repertoire signatures were used to distinguish Graves' ophthalmopathy from Graves' hyperthyroidism and to predict progression to ophthalmopathy. In total, approximately 130 blood samples were TCR-sequenced: 43 ophthalmopathy, roughly 77 hyperthyroidism and approximately 17 hyperthyroidism-to-ophthalmopathy patients. To explore V-J signatures that distinguish ophthalmopathy from hyperthyroidism, a discovery set of 100 patients was enrolled, made up of under 50 with ophthalmopathy and under 65 with stable hyperthyroidism. For independent validation, a separate cohort was made up of some 18 hyperthyroidism patients plus 17 patients who later progressed from hyperthyroidism to ophthalmopathy. In 6 or 7 hyperthyroidism patients, T-cell repertoires of thyroid tissue and blood were compared. After sampling, hyperthyroidism patients received methimazole starting at 30 mg daily, and ophthalmopathy patients received high-dose intravenous methylprednisolone. For training and testing, the 100 or so patients in the discovery cohort were randomly divided in a 7:3 ratio.

TCR beta CDR3 regions were amplified from RNA transcripts for repertoire sequencing. The first round was an RT-PCR using HTBI primers with the Qiagen OneStep RT-PCR kit, and this first round was followed by a second-round multiplex PCR, then size selection and purification. Libraries were sequenced paired-end with 100 bp reads on an Illumina HiSeq2000. The authors' analysis ran thus. SOAPnuke was used for read processing, and reads with adapters, uncalled bases, a mean Phred below 15, or no exact constant-primer or identifier match were discarded. COPE v1.2.5 was used to merge high-quality paired reads. Each unique nucleotide sequence was defined as a clonotype, and clonotypes were aligned to IMGT TRB V, D and J references with MiTCR v1.1. Only V-J combinations with frequency above 0.0001 were analysed, covering over 99% of repertoires. For each V-J combination, a TCR clonal expansion and chaos score was defined as F50 clonal expansion divided by the chaos observed in the TCRdist matrix. Welch's t-statistics and random forest were used to reduce the features to 10 to 15 V-J combinations, which were then used as input to a naive Bayes classifier. Thyroid-blood repertoire similarity was quantified with the Morisita-Horn index. TCRdb applied fastp at Q25 and MiXCR to the public reads, then kept only in-frame beta chains. A single entry per CDR3 protein holds the most common genes and DNA from its merged rows. Clone size and V and J calls follow TCRdb, not the original study. In all, the sample holds 150,000 to 200,000 distinct CDR3 sequences, and 35% to 45% of those were seen once. About 8.2% of the sample is held by the ten biggest clonotypes.

Patients with ophthalmopathy had moderately to severely active disease, with a Clinical Activity Score of 3 or more, a NOSPECS grade of 4 or more, and a disease duration of less than 3 months. Patients with other autoimmune diseases, uncontrolled infections, pregnancy or lactation were excluded from the study. Clinical symptoms, serum thyroxine, TRAb, thyroid ultrasound and orbital computed tomography formed the basis of the diagnosis. Ficoll-Paque density gradient centrifugation was used to isolate PBMCs from around 9.1 ml of fresh peripheral blood. Trizol reagent was used to extract the total RNA, and its quality was then checked on an Agilent 2100 Bioanalyzer. With respect to this clonotype: No antigen is known for it. Per-base qualities were not stored, and no clone one base away is much larger.

What the authors observed across the whole study: Sample size was not statistically predetermined, and group allocation was not concealed from the investigators. In validation, the model predicted ophthalmopathy progression with about 71% sensitivity and about 73% specificity; around twelve predicted patients were CT-confirmed with GO in a median of approximately 6.2 months. In cross-validation, the 13-signature model distinguished ophthalmopathy from stable hyperthyroidism with about 87% sensitivity and around 81% specificity, and in the test set the corresponding values were about 80% and 75%. Among expanded thyroid clonotypes with frequency above 0.001, most also showed up in blood, which suggests that blood repertoires may reflect the thyroid immune response.

As encoded in the germline V gene, CDR1 is KGHDR while CDR2 is SFDVKD. The CDR3, cysteine through phenylalanine, is 14 amino acids long. Only the CDR3 part of the read is kept: 42 bases, read in frame from the first base. V gives up 4 bases and J gives up 0 bases, and the segment between their germline ends measures 9 bases. Sequences were obtained from peripheral blood. The receptor's source is a man aged 30-40 years with Graves' ophthalmopathy. Donor details come from another sample of the same person, matched by shared clones. This sequence uses TRBV24-1 and TRBJ2-7; the D gene is not confidently resolved. The CDR3 is CATSDGFNSYEQYF. The nucleotide sequence reads TGTGCCACCAGTGACGGATTTAACTCCTACGAGCAGTACTTC.